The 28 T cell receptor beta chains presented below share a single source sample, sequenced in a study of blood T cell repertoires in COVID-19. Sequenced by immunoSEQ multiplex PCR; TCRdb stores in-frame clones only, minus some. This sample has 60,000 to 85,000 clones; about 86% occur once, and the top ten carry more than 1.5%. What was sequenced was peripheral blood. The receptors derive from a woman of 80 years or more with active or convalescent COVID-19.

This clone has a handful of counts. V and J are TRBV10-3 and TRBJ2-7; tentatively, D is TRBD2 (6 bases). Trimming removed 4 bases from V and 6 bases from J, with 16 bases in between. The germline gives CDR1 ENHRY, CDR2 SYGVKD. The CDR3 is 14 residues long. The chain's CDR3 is CAISAGTGVIEQYF. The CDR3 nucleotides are TGTGCCATCAGTGCCGGGACTGGGGTCATCGAGCAGTACTTC.

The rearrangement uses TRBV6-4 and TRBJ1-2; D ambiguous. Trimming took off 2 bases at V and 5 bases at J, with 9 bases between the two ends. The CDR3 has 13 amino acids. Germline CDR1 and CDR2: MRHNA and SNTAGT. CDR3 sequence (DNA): TGTGCCAGCAGTGACGGCACCGTTTATGGCTACACCTTC. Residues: CASSDGTVYGYTF.

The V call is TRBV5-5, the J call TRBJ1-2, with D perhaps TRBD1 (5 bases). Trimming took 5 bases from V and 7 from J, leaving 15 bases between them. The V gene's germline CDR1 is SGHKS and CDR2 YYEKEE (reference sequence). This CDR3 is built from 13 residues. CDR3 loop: CASSSSGGSGYTF. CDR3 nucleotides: TGTGCCAGCAGTAGCTCGGGGGGAAGTGGCTACACCTTC.

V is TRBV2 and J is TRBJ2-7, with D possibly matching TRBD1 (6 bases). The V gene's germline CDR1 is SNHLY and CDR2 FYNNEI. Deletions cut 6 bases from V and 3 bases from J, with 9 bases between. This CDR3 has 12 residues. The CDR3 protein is CASSGQSYEQYF. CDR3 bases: TGTGCCAGCAGCGGACAGAGCTACGAGCAGTACTTC.

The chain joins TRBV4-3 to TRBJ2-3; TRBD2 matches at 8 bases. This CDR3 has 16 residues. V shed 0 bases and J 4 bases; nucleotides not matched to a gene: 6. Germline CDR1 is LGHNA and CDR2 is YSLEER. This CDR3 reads CASSQESSGYADTQYF. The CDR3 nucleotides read TGCGCCAGCAGCCAAGAGTCTAGCGGGTACGCAGATACGCAGTATTTT.

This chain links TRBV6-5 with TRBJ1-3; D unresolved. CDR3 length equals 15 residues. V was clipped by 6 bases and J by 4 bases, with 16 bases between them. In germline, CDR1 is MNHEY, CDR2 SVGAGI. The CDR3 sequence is CASSTGMGPGNTIYF. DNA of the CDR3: TGTGCCAGCAGCACCGGGATGGGCCCGGGAAACACCATATATTTT.

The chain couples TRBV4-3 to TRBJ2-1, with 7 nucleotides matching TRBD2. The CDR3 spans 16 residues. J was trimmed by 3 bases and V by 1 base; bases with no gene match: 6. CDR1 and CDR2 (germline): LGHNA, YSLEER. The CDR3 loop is CASSQGAGDYYNEQFF. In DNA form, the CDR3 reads TGCGCCAGCAGCCAAGGGGCGGGGGACTACTACAATGAGCAGTTCTTC.

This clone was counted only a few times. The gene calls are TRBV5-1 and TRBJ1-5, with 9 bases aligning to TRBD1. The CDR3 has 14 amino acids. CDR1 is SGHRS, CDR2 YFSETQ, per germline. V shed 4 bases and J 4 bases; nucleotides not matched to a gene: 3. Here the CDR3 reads CASSPGQGNQPQHF. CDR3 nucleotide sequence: TGCGCCAGCAGCCCGGGACAGGGAAATCAGCCCCAGCATTTT.

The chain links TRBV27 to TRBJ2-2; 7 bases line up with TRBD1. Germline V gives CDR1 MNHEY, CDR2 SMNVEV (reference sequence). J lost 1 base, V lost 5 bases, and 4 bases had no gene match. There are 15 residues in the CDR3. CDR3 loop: CASSPNRGNTGELFF. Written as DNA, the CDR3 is TGTGCCAGCAGTCCGAACAGGGGGAACACCGGGGAGCTGTTTTTT.

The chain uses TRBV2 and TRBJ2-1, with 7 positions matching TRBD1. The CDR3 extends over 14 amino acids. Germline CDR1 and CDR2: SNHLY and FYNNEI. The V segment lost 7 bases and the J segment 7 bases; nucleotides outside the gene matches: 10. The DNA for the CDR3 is TGTGCCAGCAACCGGGACAGTATGACTAATGAGCAGTTCTTC. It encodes CASNRDSMTNEQFF.

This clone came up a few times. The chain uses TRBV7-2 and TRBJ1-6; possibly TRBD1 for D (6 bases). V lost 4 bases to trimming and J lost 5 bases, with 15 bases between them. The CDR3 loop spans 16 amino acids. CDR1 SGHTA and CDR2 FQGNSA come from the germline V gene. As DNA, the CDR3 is TGTGCCAGCAGCTACACAAGGGACACCGATAATTCACCCCTCCACTTT. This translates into CASSYTRDTDNSPLHF.

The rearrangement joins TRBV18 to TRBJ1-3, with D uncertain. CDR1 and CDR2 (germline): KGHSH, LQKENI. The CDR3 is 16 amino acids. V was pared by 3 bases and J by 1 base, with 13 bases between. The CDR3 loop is CASSPHPLTSGNTIYF. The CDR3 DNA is TGTGCCAGCTCACCTCACCCGCTGACTTCTGGAAACACCATATATTTT.

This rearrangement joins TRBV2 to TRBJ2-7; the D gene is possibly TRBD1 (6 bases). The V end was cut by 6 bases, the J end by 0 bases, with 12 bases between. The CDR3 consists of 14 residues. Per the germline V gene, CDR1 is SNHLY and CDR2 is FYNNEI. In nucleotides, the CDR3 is TGTGCCAGCAGCCCTGGACAGCCCTCCTACGAGCAGTACTTC. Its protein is CASSPGQPSYEQYF.

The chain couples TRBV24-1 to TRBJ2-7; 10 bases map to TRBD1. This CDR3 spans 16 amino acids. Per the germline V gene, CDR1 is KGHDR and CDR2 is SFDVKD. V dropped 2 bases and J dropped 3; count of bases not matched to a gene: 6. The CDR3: CATSDSLTGGGYEQYF. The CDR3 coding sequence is TGTGCCACCAGTGATTCCTTGACAGGGGGCGGCTACGAGCAGTACTTC.

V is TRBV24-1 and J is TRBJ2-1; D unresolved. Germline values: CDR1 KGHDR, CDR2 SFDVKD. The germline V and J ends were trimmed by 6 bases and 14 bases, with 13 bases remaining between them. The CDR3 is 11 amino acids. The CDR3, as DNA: TGTGCCACCAGTCTCACTCGACGGGAGTTCTTC. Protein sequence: CATSLTRREFF.

The CDR3 spells CASSYGLSPEQYF. The DNA for the CDR3 is TGTGCCAGCAGTTACGGTCTTAGCCCCGAGCAGTACTTC. V and J are TRBV6-2 or TRBV6-3 and TRBJ2-7; D is uncertain. Trimming stripped 2 bases from V and 6 bases from J, with 11 bases between. The CDR3 has 13 amino acids. The germline V gene has CDR1 MNHEY and CDR2 SVGEGT.

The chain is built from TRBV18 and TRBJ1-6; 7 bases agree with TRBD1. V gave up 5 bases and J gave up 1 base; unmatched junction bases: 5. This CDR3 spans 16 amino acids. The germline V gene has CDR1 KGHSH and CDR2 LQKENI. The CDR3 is CASSSTGESYNSPLHF. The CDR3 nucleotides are TGTGCCAGCTCATCTACAGGGGAGTCCTATAATTCACCCCTCCACTTT.

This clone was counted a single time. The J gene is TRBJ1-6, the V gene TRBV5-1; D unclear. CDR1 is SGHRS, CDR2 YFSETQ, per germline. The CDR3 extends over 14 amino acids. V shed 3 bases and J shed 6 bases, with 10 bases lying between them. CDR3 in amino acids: CASSSTEFNSPLHF. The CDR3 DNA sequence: TGCGCCAGCAGCTCTACAGAGTTTAATTCACCCCTCCACTTT.

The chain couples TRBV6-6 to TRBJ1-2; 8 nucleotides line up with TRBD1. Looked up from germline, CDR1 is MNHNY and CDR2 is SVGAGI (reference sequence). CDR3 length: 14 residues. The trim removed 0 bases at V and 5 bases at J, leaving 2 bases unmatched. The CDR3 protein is CASSYSGQVYGYTF. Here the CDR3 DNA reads TGTGCCAGCAGTTACTCGGGACAGGTATATGGCTACACCTTC.

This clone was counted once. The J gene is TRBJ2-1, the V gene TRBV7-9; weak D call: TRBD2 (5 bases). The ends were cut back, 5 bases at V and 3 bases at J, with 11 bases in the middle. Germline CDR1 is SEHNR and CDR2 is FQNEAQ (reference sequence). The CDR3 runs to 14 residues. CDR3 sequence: CASSREGSYNEQFF. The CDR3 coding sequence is TGTGCCAGCAGCCGAGAAGGGAGCTACAATGAGCAGTTCTTC. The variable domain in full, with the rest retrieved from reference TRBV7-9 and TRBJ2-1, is DTGVSQNPRHKITKRGQNVTFRCDPISEHNRLYWYRQTLGQGPEFLTYFQNEAQLEKSRLLSDRFSAERPKGSFSTLEIQRTEQGDSAMYLCASSREGSYNEQFFGPGTRLTVL.

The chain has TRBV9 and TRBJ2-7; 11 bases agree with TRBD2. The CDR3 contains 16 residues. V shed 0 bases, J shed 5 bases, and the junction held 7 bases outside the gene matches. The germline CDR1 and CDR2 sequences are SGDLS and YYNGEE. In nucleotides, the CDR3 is TGTGCCAGCAGCGTAGAACTAGCGGGAGTTACAAACGAGCAGTACTTC. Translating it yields CASSVELAGVTNEQYF.

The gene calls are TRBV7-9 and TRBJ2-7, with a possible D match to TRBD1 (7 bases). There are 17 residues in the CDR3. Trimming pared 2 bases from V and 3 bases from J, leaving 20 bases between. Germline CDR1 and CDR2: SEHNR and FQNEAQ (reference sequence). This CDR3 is CASSLPMGRGDHYEQYF. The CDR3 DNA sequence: TGTGCCAGCAGCTTACCCATGGGCAGGGGGGATCACTACGAGCAGTACTTC.

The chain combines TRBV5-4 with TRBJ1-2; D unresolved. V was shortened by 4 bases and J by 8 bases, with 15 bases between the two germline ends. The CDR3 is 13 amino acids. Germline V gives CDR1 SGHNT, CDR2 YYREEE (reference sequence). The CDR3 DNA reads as TGTGCCAGCAGCCCAGGCGGGTGGCAAGGCTACACCTTC. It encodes CASSPGGWQGYTF. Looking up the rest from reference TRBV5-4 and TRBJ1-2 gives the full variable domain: ETGVTQSPTHLIKTRGQQVTLRCSSQSGHNTVSWYQQALGQGPQFIFQYYREEENGRGNFPPRFSGLQFPNYSSELNVNALELDDSALYLCASSPGGWQGYTFGSGTRLTVV.

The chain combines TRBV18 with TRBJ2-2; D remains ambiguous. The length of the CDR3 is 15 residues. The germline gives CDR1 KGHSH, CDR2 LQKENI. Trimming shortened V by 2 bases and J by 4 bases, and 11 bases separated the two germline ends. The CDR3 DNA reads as TGTGCCAGCTCACCAATAAGAGGCCTCACCGGGGAGCTGTTTTTT. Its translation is CASSPIRGLTGELFF.

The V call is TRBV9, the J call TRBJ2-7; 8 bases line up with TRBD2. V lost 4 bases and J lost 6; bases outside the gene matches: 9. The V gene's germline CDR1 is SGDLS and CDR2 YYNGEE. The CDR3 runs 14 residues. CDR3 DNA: TGTGCCAGCAGCCCCCCGGGACTAGTAGGCGAGCAGTACTTC. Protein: CASSPPGLVGEQYF.

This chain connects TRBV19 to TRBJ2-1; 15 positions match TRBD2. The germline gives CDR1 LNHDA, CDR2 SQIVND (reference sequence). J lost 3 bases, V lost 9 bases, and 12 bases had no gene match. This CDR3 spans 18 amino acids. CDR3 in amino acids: CASGGTSGRPQIYNEQFF. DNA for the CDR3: TGTGCCAGCGGCGGGACTAGCGGGAGGCCCCAGATCTACAATGAGCAGTTCTTC.

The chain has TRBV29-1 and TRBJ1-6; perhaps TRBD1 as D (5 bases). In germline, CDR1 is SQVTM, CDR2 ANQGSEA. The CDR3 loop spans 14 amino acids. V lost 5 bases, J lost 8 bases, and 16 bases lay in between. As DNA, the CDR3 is TGCAGCGTTTCTTTGGGCAGGGCGGATTCACCCCTCCACTTT. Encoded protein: CSVSLGRADSPLHF.

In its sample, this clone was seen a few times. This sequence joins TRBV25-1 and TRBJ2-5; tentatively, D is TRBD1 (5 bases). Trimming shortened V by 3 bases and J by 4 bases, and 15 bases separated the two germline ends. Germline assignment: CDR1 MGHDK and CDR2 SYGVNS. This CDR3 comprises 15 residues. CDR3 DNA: TGTGCCAGCAGTGACCCACGAGGCCAGGGAGAGACCCAGTACTTC. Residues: CASSDPRGQGETQYF.